Here is one T cell receptor beta chain with its context. What it binds is not known. These data are taken from a study of T cell responses to AZD1222 COVID-19 vaccine. Study-level results: The sample set comprised mostly white British donors with more females, and clonal diversity was possibly underestimated.

Profiling relied on immunoSEQ multiplex PCR, and the TCRdb table lists in-frame clones only, not all of them. The table shows under 150,000 clones, with 88% occurring only once. This CDR3 spans 14 amino acids. Trimming took 5 bases from V and 4 from J; bases not matched to a gene: 5. The germline V gene has CDR1 SGHTA and CDR2 FQGTGA. The V and J genes are TRBV7-3 and TRBJ2-5, with 9 bases aligning to TRBD1. This clonotype was sampled from an adult in good health. The specimen comprised peripheral blood, sampled on day 0 of MenACWY control vaccination. CDR3 DNA: TGTGCCAGCAGCCCCACAGGGGGCGTAGAGACCCAGTACTTC. It yields the protein CASSPTGGVETQYF. Supplemented by reference TRBV7-3 and TRBJ2-5, the full variable domain reads GAGVSQTPSNKVTEKGKYVELRCDPISGHTALYWYRQSLGQGPEFLIYFQGTGAADDSGLPNDRFFAVRPEGSVSTLKIQRTERGDSAVYLCASSPTGGVETQYFGPGTRLLVL.